This entry concerns a single T cell receptor beta chain. Its antigen remains unidentified. CDR1 is MNHEY, CDR2 SVGEGT, per germline. The CDR3 contains 14 residues. V shed 9 bases and J shed 6 bases, with 15 bases lying between them. The data originate from a study of vaccination and CD4 T cells after COVID-19. Study background: In the control cultures, a CEFX pool, an HIV-1 Nef pool, or no peptide was supplied.

CD4+ T cells that had been cultured provided DNA sequenced with the Oncomine TCR Beta short-read assay. Genomic DNA was extracted from cultured CD4+ T cells. From the PCR reads, TCRdb called clonotypes with MiXCR, one entry per CDR3 protein. The profile shows 14,000 to 15,000 distinct CDR3 sequences, roughly 52% of them singletons. Treatment: approximately nine-day PBMC culture with coronavirus spike peptide pools or control peptides (ViraFEST assay). This clonotype originated in a human donor who had recovered from COVID-19. The chain uses TRBV6-2 or TRBV6-3 and TRBJ1-6; D is unclear. The sequencing input was CD4+ T cells from blood, cultured in vitro. Here the CDR3 reads CARRIPAPNSPLHF. As DNA, the CDR3 is TGTGCCAGGAGGATACCCGCCCCTAATTCACCCCTCCACTTT.